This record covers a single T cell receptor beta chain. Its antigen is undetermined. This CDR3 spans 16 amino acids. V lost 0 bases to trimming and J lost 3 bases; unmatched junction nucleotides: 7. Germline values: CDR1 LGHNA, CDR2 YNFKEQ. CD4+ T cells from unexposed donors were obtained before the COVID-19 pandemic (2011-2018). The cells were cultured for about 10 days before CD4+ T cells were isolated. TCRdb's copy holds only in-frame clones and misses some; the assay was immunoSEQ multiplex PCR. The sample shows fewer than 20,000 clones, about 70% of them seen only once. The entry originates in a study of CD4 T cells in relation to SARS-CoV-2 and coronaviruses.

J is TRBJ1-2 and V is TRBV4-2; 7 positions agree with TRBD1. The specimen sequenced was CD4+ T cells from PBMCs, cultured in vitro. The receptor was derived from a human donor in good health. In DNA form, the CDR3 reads TGTGCCAGCAGCCAAGATCTAGGGGGCCGGGACTATGGCTACACCTTC. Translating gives CASSQDLGGRDYGYTF.